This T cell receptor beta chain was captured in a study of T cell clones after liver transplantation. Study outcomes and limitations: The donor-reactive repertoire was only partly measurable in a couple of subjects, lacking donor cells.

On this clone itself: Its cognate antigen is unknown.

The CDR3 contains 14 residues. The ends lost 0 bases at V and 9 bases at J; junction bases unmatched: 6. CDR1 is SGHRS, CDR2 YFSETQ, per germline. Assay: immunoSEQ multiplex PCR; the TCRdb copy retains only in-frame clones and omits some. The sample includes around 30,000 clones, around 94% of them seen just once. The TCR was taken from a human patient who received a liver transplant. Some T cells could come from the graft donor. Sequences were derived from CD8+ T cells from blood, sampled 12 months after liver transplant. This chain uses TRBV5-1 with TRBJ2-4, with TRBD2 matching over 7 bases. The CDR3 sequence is CASSLAGEGSIQYF. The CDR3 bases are TGCGCCAGCAGCTTGGCCGGGGAGGGGTCCATTCAGTACTTC. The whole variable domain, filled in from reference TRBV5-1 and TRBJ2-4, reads KAGVTQTPRYLIKTRGQQVTLSCSPISGHRSVSWYQQTPGQGLQFLFEYFSETQRNKGNFPGRFSGRQFSNSRSEMNVSTLELGDSALYLCASSLAGEGSIQYFGAGTRLSVL.